The 29 T cell receptor beta chains below all came from one sample that was sequenced in a study of PD-1 blockade in classical Hodgkin lymphoma. Data came from immunoSEQ multiplex PCR; TCRdb stores just in-frame clones and leaves some out. The table has roughly 40,000 clones, about 90% seen once; the top ten hold roughly 9.1%. All patients relapsed after autologous stem cell transplantation, and brentuximab vedotin exposure varied. The source was peripheral blood mononuclear cells (PBMCs), collected at baseline. These receptors all come from a human donor with classical Hodgkin lymphoma.

The chain carries TRBV9 and TRBJ1-3; no reliable D call. Looked up from germline, CDR1 is SGDLS and CDR2 is YYNGEE. The CDR3 extends over 16 amino acids. The germline V and J ends were trimmed by 0 bases and 3 bases, with 13 bases remaining between them. The CDR3 loop reads CASSVGQDHSGNTIYF. CDR3 nucleotide sequence: TGTGCCAGCAGCGTAGGCCAAGATCATAGTGGAAACACCATATATTTT.

This CDR3 is CASSSLGRDTQYF. The DNA for the CDR3 is TGTGCCAGCAGCTCCCTCGGAAGAGATACGCAGTATTTT. The rearrangement links TRBV7-9 to TRBJ2-3; D remains unclear. The CDR3 extends over 13 amino acids. Germline CDR1 and CDR2: SEHNR and FQNEAQ (reference sequence). V was trimmed by 4 bases and J by 5 bases, leaving 10 bases between them.

The genes are TRBV5-6 and TRBJ2-7; tentative D call: TRBD2 (6 bases). This CDR3 comprises 12 residues. V was cut by 1 base and J by 7 bases, with 9 bases left in between. Germline-derived CDR1 and CDR2 are SGHDT and YYEEEE. DNA of the CDR3: TGTGCCAGCAGCTTGAGCCGGGGGGAGCAGTACTTC. This sequence encodes CASSLSRGEQYF.

This clone showed up just once. The V and J genes are TRBV6-5 and TRBJ2-7; D ambiguous. CDR1 is MNHEY and CDR2 is SVGAGI in the germline V gene. The ends were cut back, 0 bases at V and 7 bases at J, with 4 bases in the middle. The CDR3 is 11 amino acids. The CDR3 bases are TGTGCCAGCAGTTACTCGGGTGAGCAGTACTTC. It yields the protein CASSYSGEQYF.

This clone appeared a few times. The chain carries TRBV5-1 and TRBJ1-2; D is undetermined. The CDR3 has 12 residues. V was trimmed by 0 bases and J by 6 bases, leaving 6 bases between them. The germline gives CDR1 SGHRS, CDR2 YFSETQ. CDR3 nucleotide sequence: TGCGCCAGCAGCTTGGAAGGGAATGGCTACACCTTC. Translating gives CASSLEGNGYTF.

The V call is TRBV6-5, the J call TRBJ2-3; 7 bases are shared with TRBD1. J lost 0 bases, V lost 6 bases, and 3 bases had no gene match. Germline V CDR1 and CDR2: MNHEY, SVGAGI. The CDR3 is 14 residues long. The CDR3 region has the DNA TGTGCCAGCAGGGTACAGGGGAGCACAGATACGCAGTATTTT. Translated, it gives CASRVQGSTDTQYF.

This chain joins TRBV10-1 and TRBJ2-7; the match to TRBD2 covers 8 bases. The CDR3 is 13 residues long. V lost 5 bases and J lost 6; bases outside the gene matches: 6. Germline V gives CDR1 WNHNN, CDR2 SYGVQD (reference sequence). The CDR3 here is CASSSGLATEQYF. The CDR3 nucleotides read TGCGCCAGCAGTTCTGGACTAGCCACCGAGCAGTACTTC.

The chain is built from TRBV4-1 and TRBJ1-3; D unclear. V was pared by 1 base and J by 3 bases, with 16 bases between. The length of the CDR3 is 17 residues. Germline V gene data show CDR1 as MGHRA and CDR2 as YSYEKL. CDR3 in amino acids: CASSQGIGRGSGNTIYF. The CDR3 region has the DNA TGCGCCAGCAGCCAAGGAATCGGTCGTGGGAGTGGAAACACCATATATTTT.

The gene calls are TRBV18 and TRBJ1-1; TRBD1 might be the D (6 bases). CDR3 size: 14 residues. Trimming took 5 bases from V and 3 from J, leaving 13 bases between them. Germline V gene lookup returns CDR1 KGHSH and CDR2 LQKENI. CDR3 DNA: TGTGCCAGCTCATCGACACAGGGATACACTGAAGCTTTCTTT. Protein: CASSSTQGYTEAFF.

This chain's CDR3 is CASSVGGDGDEQYF. CDR3 nucleotide sequence: TGTGCCAGCAGCGTAGGGGGAGATGGGGACGAGCAGTACTTC. The J gene is TRBJ2-7, the V gene TRBV9; a weak D match, TRBD2 (5 bases). V was pared by 0 bases and J by 5 bases, with 12 bases between. This CDR3 contains 14 residues. Germline V lookup: CDR1 SGDLS, CDR2 YYNGEE.

The CDR3 region has the DNA TGTGCCAGCAGTTATCGGGGGAGGACAGATACGCAGTATTTT. Its protein is CASSYRGRTDTQYF. The rearrangement joins TRBV6-5 to TRBJ2-3, with TRBD2 as a possible D gene (6 bases). The germline V gene encodes CDR1 MNHEY and CDR2 SVGAGI. V shed 3 bases and J shed 3 bases, with 10 bases lying between them. The CDR3 runs to 14 residues.

This sequence joins TRBV12-5 and TRBJ2-5, with D possibly being TRBD2 (7 bases). The CDR3 spans 15 residues. CDR1 is LGHNT and CDR2 is FRNRAP in the germline V gene. Trimming took off 7 bases at V and 5 bases at J, with 20 bases between the two ends. CDR3 nucleotide sequence: TGTGCTAGTGCCTTGGGAGGGGGGCTGGTGGAGACCCAGTACTTC. Amino acid sequence: CASALGGGLVETQYF.

V usage is TRBV29-1 and J usage is TRBJ2-3; TRBD1 aligns across 8 bases. The CDR3 has 13 residues. From germline, CDR1 is SQVTM and CDR2 ANQGSEA. Trimming removed 6 bases from V and 1 base from J; junction bases left unmatched: 3. CDR3 amino acids: CSVGQGGTDTQYF. As DNA, the CDR3 is TGCAGCGTCGGACAGGGTGGCACAGATACGCAGTATTTT.

There are a few counts of this clone. This chain links TRBV6-1 with TRBJ1-6; D remains unclear. Trimming took 3 bases from V and 15 from J, leaving 12 bases between them. Germline V CDR1 and CDR2: MNHNS, SASEGT. The length of the CDR3 is 12 residues. The CDR3 region is CASSEDAVNLHF. CDR3 sequence (DNA): TGTGCCAGCAGTGAGGATGCCGTCAACCTCCACTTT.

The chain uses TRBV28 and TRBJ2-1; 11 nucleotides agree with TRBD2. Germline trimming cut 3 bases from V and 6 bases from J; bases unmatched to any gene: 7. The V gene's germline CDR1 is MDHEN and CDR2 SYDVKM. CDR3 length equals 16 residues. The DNA for the CDR3 is TGTGCCAGCAGTTTCTCCGGGACTAGCGGTCGCAATGAGCAGTTCTTC. This codes for CASSFSGTSGRNEQFF.

The chain links TRBV5-4 to TRBJ2-7, with TRBD2 as a possible D gene (6 bases). The CDR3 runs 15 residues. From germline, CDR1 is SGHNT and CDR2 YYREEE (reference sequence). The V gene lost 3 bases and the J gene lost 0 bases, with 13 bases spanning the gap. This CDR3 is CASSWGTESSYEQYF. In DNA form, the CDR3 reads TGTGCCAGCAGCTGGGGGACTGAGAGCTCCTACGAGCAGTACTTC.

The V and J genes are TRBV6-4 and TRBJ2-3; either TRBD1 or TRBD2 may supply D (5 bases each). This CDR3 spans 15 amino acids. The germline gives CDR1 MRHNA, CDR2 SNTAGT. V gave up 4 bases and J gave up 0 bases, with 11 bases separating them. CDR3 sequence (DNA): TGTGCCAGCAGTGTGGGACCAACTAGCACAGATACGCAGTATTTT. This gives the protein CASSVGPTSTDTQYF.

As DNA, the CDR3 is TGTGCCAGCAGCGGGACTTTCAGCTCCTACGAGCAGTACTTC. This codes for CASSGTFSSYEQYF. The V and J genes are TRBV28 and TRBJ2-7; D is perhaps TRBD2 (6 bases). The CDR3 covers 14 residues. Germline values: CDR1 MDHEN, CDR2 SYDVKM. With 6 bases removed from V and 0 bases from J, the gap between germline ends came to 12 bases.

The rearrangement joins TRBV6-5 to TRBJ2-2, with D unclear. Germline V CDR1 and CDR2: MNHEY, SVGAGI. V was trimmed by 6 bases and J by 2 bases, leaving 10 bases between them. There are 14 residues in the CDR3. The CDR3 region has the DNA TGTGCCAGCAGGCCATACAGAAACACCGGGGAGCTGTTTTTT. It specifies CASRPYRNTGELFF.

V and J are TRBV9 and TRBJ2-5; the D gene could be TRBD1 or TRBD2 (5 bases each). Germline V gene data show CDR1 as SGDLS and CDR2 as YYNGEE. The CDR3 loop spans 14 amino acids. V gave up 2 bases and J gave up 0 bases, with 8 bases separating them. CDR3 in DNA: TGTGCCAGCAGCGTGGGACCACACCAAGAGACCCAGTACTTC. This codes for CASSVGPHQETQYF.

This chain links TRBV5-1 with TRBJ1-4; the match to TRBD1 covers 7 bases. Unmatched junction bases numbered 7, after V lost 3 bases and J lost 8 bases. CDR1 is SGHRS, CDR2 YFSETQ, per germline. The CDR3 extends over 14 amino acids. The CDR3 loop reads CASSSQGMKEKLFF. The CDR3, as DNA: TGCGCCAGCAGCTCACAGGGGATGAAGGAAAAACTGTTTTTT.

The chain recombines TRBV7-3 with TRBJ1-2; 7 positions agree with TRBD1. This CDR3 region has 12 residues. Germline V lookup: CDR1 SGHTA, CDR2 FQGTGA. V trimming: 5 bases; J trimming: 6 bases; junction bases outside the gene matches: 3. CDR3 bases: TGTGCCAGCAGCCTGCAGGGGGATGGCTACACCTTC. Protein: CASSLQGDGYTF.

V gene TRBV21-1 combines with J gene TRBJ1-5. TRBV21-1 is shown as a pseudogene. CDR3 size: 12 residues. Here the CDR3 DNA reads TGTGCCAGCAGTCCGGGAGATCAGCCCCAGCATTTT. Translated, it gives CASSPGDQPQHF.

This chain joins TRBV15 and TRBJ2-3; 7 bases align to TRBD2. From germline, CDR1 is LNHNV and CDR2 YYDKDF (reference sequence). Germline trimming cut 0 bases from V and 0 bases from J; bases unmatched to any gene: 9. The length of the CDR3 is 18 residues. Here the CDR3 reads CATSRDLSSGASTDTQYF. CDR3 nucleotides: TGTGCCACCAGCAGAGATCTGTCCAGCGGGGCGAGCACAGATACGCAGTATTTT.

This clone turned up a few times. The chain joins TRBV6-1 to TRBJ2-3; D uncertain. Trimming removed 6 bases from V and 3 bases from J, with 7 bases in between. Germline V gene data show CDR1 as MNHNS and CDR2 as SASEGT. This CDR3 has 12 amino acids. This chain's CDR3 is CASSLYTDTQYF. In DNA, the CDR3 is TGTGCCAGCAGCCTTTATACAGATACGCAGTATTTT.

In this sample, this clone turned up a few times. The chain recombines TRBV6-4 with TRBJ1-6, with D unclear. The germline gives CDR1 MRHNA, CDR2 SNTAGT. V was shortened by 4 bases and J by 7 bases, with 8 bases between the two germline ends. The CDR3 consists of 13 residues. The DNA of the CDR3 is TGTGCCAGCAGTGCAAAGACAAATTCACCCCTCCACTTT. Its translation is CASSAKTNSPLHF.

This rearrangement joins TRBV5-4 to TRBJ2-3; D is possibly TRBD2 (6 bases). CDR1 and CDR2 from the germline V gene are SGHNT and YYREEE (reference sequence). V dropped 0 bases and J dropped 1 base, with 15 bases sitting between them. This CDR3 has 17 residues. The CDR3 sequence: CASSLAGELTGTDTQYF. The CDR3, as DNA: TGTGCCAGCAGCTTGGCGGGGGAGCTCACTGGCACAGATACGCAGTATTTT.

V gene TRBV13 combines with J gene TRBJ1-3, with D uncertain. Trimming pared 5 bases from V and 2 bases from J, leaving 10 bases between. This CDR3 contains 14 residues. Germline V gene sequence: CDR1 PRHDT, CDR2 FYEKMQ (reference sequence). The CDR3 spells CASSREGAGNTIYF. As DNA, the CDR3 is TGTGCCAGCAGCCGTGAGGGAGCTGGAAACACCATATATTTT.

The J gene is TRBJ1-1, the V gene TRBV5-1; tentative D call: TRBD1 (6 bases). The V gene lost 4 bases and the J gene lost 5 bases, with 15 bases spanning the gap. Germline loops: CDR1 SGHRS, CDR2 YFSETQ. The CDR3 totals 14 residues. CDR3 sequence (DNA): TGCGCCAGCAGCCCTCGCCAGGGGATGACTGAAGCTTTCTTT. Translating gives CASSPRQGMTEAFF.